These 28 T cell receptor beta chains share one sample of origin, sequenced in a study of shared clonotypes between healthy human individuals. The protocol was immunoSEQ multiplex PCR, while the TCRdb copy is restricted to in-frame clones and leaves out a portion. This table has about 870,000 clones, around 93% appearing once. Naive CD8 cells lacked CD45RO, underwent positive selection for CCR7 and left out terminally differentiated effector memory CD45RA+ cells. Sequences were obtained from naive CD8+ T cells sorted from blood. The receptors originated from a man aged 25-45 years in good health.

V gene TRBV29-1 combines with J gene TRBJ2-7, with 8 bases fitting TRBD1. The CDR3 is 17 amino acids. The germline V gene has CDR1 SQVTM and CDR2 ANQGSEA. J was trimmed by 3 bases and V by 8 bases; bases with no gene match: 21. The DNA for the CDR3 is TGCAGCTTTGGTACGGACAGGGTTTTGTCAAGGGGCTACGAGCAGTACTTC. It specifies CSFGTDRVLSRGYEQYF.

The CDR3 DNA reads as TGTGCCATCAGTGCTCAGGACAGCCCAAAGGGCACAGATACGCAGTATTTT. It is translated as CAISAQDSPKGTDTQYF. This chain joins TRBV10-3 and TRBJ2-3; TRBD1 is a possible D gene (6 bases). The germline V gene has CDR1 ENHRY and CDR2 SYGVKD. V dropped 4 bases and J dropped 1 base, with 18 bases sitting between them. The CDR3 extends over 17 amino acids.

Note on this clone: Distinct nucleotide sequences in the sample also encode this CDR3. The CDR3 is CASSSTGIYEQYF. DNA for the CDR3: TGTGCCAGCAGCTCAACAGGGATATACGAGCAGTACTTC. V is TRBV7-9 and J is TRBJ2-7, with a weak D call TRBD1 (6 bases). Deletions cut 4 bases from V and 4 bases from J, with 11 bases between. CDR3 length equals 13 residues. Germline CDR1 SEHNR, CDR2 FQNEAQ (reference sequence).

The CDR3 DNA follows: TGTGCCAGCAGTGAGCGGGAGGCACGGAGGTACGAGCAGTACTTC. Translation gives CASSEREARRYEQYF. This rearrangement joins TRBV28 to TRBJ2-7; 9 nucleotides match TRBD2. The CDR3 runs to 15 residues. Germline CDR1 is MDHEN and CDR2 is SYDVKM. V lost 5 bases and J lost 4; bases outside the gene matches: 9. Complete variable domain (other parts from reference TRBV28 and TRBJ2-7): DVKVTQSSRYLVKRTGEKVFLECVQDMDHENMFWYRQDPGLGLRLIYFSYDVKMKEKGDIPEGYSVSREKKERFSLILESASTNQTSMYLCASSEREARRYEQYFGPGTRLTVT.

The rearrangement joins TRBV6-1 to TRBJ2-5; unclear D gene. The CDR3 contains 13 residues. Germline values: CDR1 MNHNS, CDR2 SASEGT. Trimming cost V 3 bases and J 1 base, with 6 bases left between them. This chain's CDR3 is CASSEYTQETQYF. CDR3 bases: TGTGCCAGCAGTGAGTACACCCAAGAGACCCAGTACTTC.

This chain joins TRBV11-2 and TRBJ2-3, with 7 nucleotides matching TRBD2. Germline CDR1 reads SGHAT; CDR2 reads FQNNGV. This CDR3 has 15 amino acids. V dropped 5 bases and J dropped 6; count of bases not matched to a gene: 11. For the CDR3, the DNA is TGTGCCAGCAGCCCAACTGGGGGGAGGGTCGATACGCAGTATTTT. Translation gives CASSPTGGRVDTQYF.

The chain combines TRBV7-9 with TRBJ2-7, with D uncertain. Trimming stripped 3 bases from V and 2 bases from J, with 11 bases between. Germline V lookup: CDR1 SEHNR, CDR2 FQNEAQ (reference sequence). This CDR3 has 14 residues. In DNA, the CDR3 is TGTGCCAGCAGCTTTAAGGACGACCCCTACGAGCAGTACTTC. Protein sequence: CASSFKDDPYEQYF.

This clone came up once. J is TRBJ1-1 and V is TRBV25-1; possible D gene TRBD1, 6 bases. The CDR3 has 13 residues. CDR1 is MGHDK and CDR2 is SYGVNS in the germline V gene. Deletions cut 5 bases from V and 5 bases from J, with 12 bases between. CDR3 DNA sequence: TGTGCCAGCAGTAAACAGGGCATAACTGAAGCTTTCTTT. This gives the protein CASSKQGITEAFF.

The rearrangement uses TRBV28 and TRBJ2-1, with 12 bases matching TRBD1. After removal of 8 bases from V and 7 bases from J, the junction contained 9 bases not matched to a gene. The CDR3 is 15 residues long. In germline, CDR1 is MDHEN, CDR2 SYDVKM. This CDR3 is CASLPGTGGLNEQFF. DNA of the CDR3: TGTGCCAGCCTCCCGGGGACAGGGGGCTTGAATGAGCAGTTCTTC.

The chain links TRBV9 to TRBJ2-1, with 9 bases that match TRBD2. There are 16 residues in the CDR3. V dropped 4 bases and J dropped 5; count of bases not matched to a gene: 10. Germline CDR1 is SGDLS and CDR2 is YYNGEE. The CDR3 DNA reads TGTGCCAGCAGCCCCGAGACTAGCGGAAACCACAATGAGCAGTTCTTC. Its translation: CASSPETSGNHNEQFF. The complete variable domain, with remaining parts taken from reference TRBV9 and TRBJ2-1, reads DSGVTQTPKHLITATGQRVTLRCSPRSGDLSVYWYQQSLDQGLQFLIQYYNGEERAKGNILERFSAQQFPDLHSELNLSSLELGDSALYFCASSPETSGNHNEQFFGPGTRLTVL.

CDR3 bases: TGCGCCAGCAGCCAAGATCGAGGAGCGGACATTCAGTACTTC. It is translated as CASSQDRGADIQYF. This rearrangement joins TRBV4-3 to TRBJ2-4, with a weak D call TRBD2 (5 bases). The germline gives CDR1 LGHNA, CDR2 YSLEER. The CDR3 is made up of 14 amino acids. The V end was cut by 0 bases, the J end by 8 bases, with 11 bases between.

This sequence joins TRBV6-5 and TRBJ1-1, with TRBD1 as a possible D gene (6 bases). With 6 bases removed from V and 8 bases from J, the gap between germline ends came to 16 bases. Per germline, CDR1 MNHEY and CDR2 SVGAGI. The CDR3 covers 13 residues. CDR3 in amino acids: CASSLTGFDEAFF. CDR3 bases: TGTGCCAGCAGCTTAACAGGGTTTGACGAAGCTTTCTTT.

The rearrangement links TRBV27 to TRBJ1-2; possibly TRBD1 for D (5 bases). V dropped 0 bases and J dropped 1 base, with 6 bases sitting between them. This CDR3 has 14 amino acids. Germline CDR1 reads MNHEY; CDR2 reads SMNVEV (reference sequence). The CDR3 loop reads CASSLSGGNYGYTF. The CDR3 DNA is TGTGCCAGCAGTTTATCCGGGGGTAACTATGGCTACACCTTC.

The chain recombines TRBV28 with TRBJ1-4, with 7 bases that match TRBD1. The CDR3 extends over 14 amino acids. The trim removed 6 bases at V and 3 bases at J, leaving 4 bases unmatched. CDR1 is MDHEN and CDR2 is SYDVKM in the germline V gene. The CDR3 spells CASSPGTANEKLFF. The CDR3 nucleotides are TGTGCCAGCAGCCCAGGGACAGCTAATGAAAAACTGTTTTTT.

There are a few counts of this clone. The same CDR3 arises from other DNA sequences in this sample as well. V gene TRBV28 combines with J gene TRBJ2-1, with D unresolved. V lost 2 bases, J lost 4 bases, and 3 bases lay in between. The V gene's germline CDR1 is MDHEN and CDR2 SYDVKM. This CDR3 comprises 12 residues. The CDR3: CASSLGYNEQFF. The CDR3 region has the DNA TGTGCCAGCAGTTTAGGTTACAATGAGCAGTTCTTC.

This sequence joins TRBV27 and TRBJ2-1; D gene unclear. The CDR3 contains 16 residues. V lost 7 bases and J 4 bases, leaving 20 bases between the germline ends. Germline lookup yields CDR1 MNHEY and CDR2 SMNVEV (reference sequence). CDR3 region: CASNADGKSLYNEQFF. The DNA of the CDR3 is TGTGCCAGCAACGCGGACGGCAAGTCCCTTTACAATGAGCAGTTCTTC.

J is TRBJ2-3 and V is TRBV28, with D unresolved. Trimming removed 4 bases at V and 10 bases at J, with 18 bases between. Per the germline V gene, CDR1 is MDHEN and CDR2 is SYDVKM. The CDR3 totals 14 residues. CDR3 sequence (DNA): TGTGCCAGCAGTTACCACAGCTCAGGAGTCGCGCAGTATTTT. It codes for CASSYHSSGVAQYF.

V is TRBV7-9 and J is TRBJ2-7, with TRBD1 as a possible D gene (6 bases). V lost 1 base and J lost 3, with 10 bases in between. Germline V gives CDR1 SEHNR, CDR2 FQNEAQ (reference sequence). This CDR3 region has 14 residues. The DNA for the CDR3 is TGTGCCAGCAGCTTAGGGACAGACAACTACGAGCAGTACTTC. Protein product: CASSLGTDNYEQYF.

The chain recombines TRBV14 with TRBJ2-1; TRBD2 agrees at 10 bases. This CDR3 comprises 12 residues. V lost 4 bases and J lost 10; bases outside the gene matches: 1. Germline V gene sequence: CDR1 SGHDN, CDR2 FVKESK. The chain's CDR3 is CASSLTSGEQFF. In nucleotides, the CDR3 is TGTGCCAGCAGCCTGACTAGCGGGGAGCAGTTCTTC.

V gene TRBV4-1 combines with J gene TRBJ2-2; D possibly corresponds to TRBD1 (6 bases). V gave up 1 base and J gave up 7 bases, with 10 bases separating them. Germline CDR1 reads MGHRA; CDR2 reads YSYEKL. CDR3 size: 14 residues. CDR3 protein: CASSQAGHLGELFF. The CDR3 DNA reads as TGCGCCAGCAGCCAAGCGGGACACCTCGGGGAGCTGTTTTTT.

This clone came up once. The gene calls are TRBV23-1 and TRBJ1-4; D unresolved. TRBV23-1 is marked as an open reading frame, function uncertain. The V end was cut by 0 bases, the J end by 4 bases, with 6 bases between. This CDR3 contains 14 residues. CDR3 sequence: CASSQSTLNEKLFF. As DNA, the CDR3 is TGCGCCAGCAGTCAATCGACCCTTAATGAAAAACTGTTTTTT.

The CDR3 loop reads CASSRGREVDNEQFF. In DNA form, the CDR3 reads TGTGCCAGCAGCAGGGGAAGGGAGGTGGACAATGAGCAGTTCTTC. The chain recombines TRBV6-6 with TRBJ2-1, with D perhaps given as TRBD1 or TRBD2 (6 bases each). The CDR3 totals 15 residues. V dropped 6 bases and J dropped 5 bases, with 17 bases sitting between them. From germline, CDR1 is MNHNY and CDR2 SVGAGI (reference sequence).

This sequence joins TRBV2 and TRBJ2-3, with 8 bases matching TRBD2. V was pared by 5 bases and J by 3 bases, with 13 bases of the junction left unmatched. The CDR3 spans 17 residues. Germline CDR1 is SNHLY and CDR2 is FYNNEI. CDR3 nucleotides: TGTGCCAGCAGTCCGAGGGGCGGGAGGACGATGACAGATACGCAGTATTTT. It codes for CASSPRGGRTMTDTQYF. Full variable domain (outside the CDR3, taken from reference TRBV2 and TRBJ2-3): EPEVTQTPSHQVTQMGQEVILRCVPISNHLYFYWYRQILGQKVEFLVSFYNNEISEKSEIFDDQFSVERPDGSNFTLKIRSTKLEDSAMYFCASSPRGGRTMTDTQYFGPGTRLTVL.

The J gene is TRBJ2-6, the V gene TRBV25-1; D not certain. Deletions cut 2 bases from V and 4 bases from J, with 15 bases between. The germline CDR1 and CDR2 sequences are MGHDK and SYGVNS. The CDR3 length is 17 residues. The CDR3 here is CASSENSPLAGANVLTF. The CDR3 coding sequence is TGTGCCAGCAGTGAAAACTCACCCCTGGCCGGGGCCAACGTCCTGACTTTC.

This clone was seen a single time. The chain has TRBV28 and TRBJ1-1; no clear D. V was trimmed by 5 bases and J by 0 bases, leaving 4 bases between them. Per the germline V gene, CDR1 is MDHEN and CDR2 is SYDVKM. This CDR3 has 12 amino acids. CDR3 region: CASSPLNTEAFF. The CDR3 DNA is TGTGCCAGCAGTCCATTGAACACTGAAGCTTTCTTT. The full variable domain, rest sourced from reference TRBV28 and TRBJ1-1, is DVKVTQSSRYLVKRTGEKVFLECVQDMDHENMFWYRQDPGLGLRLIYFSYDVKMKEKGDIPEGYSVSREKKERFSLILESASTNQTSMYLCASSPLNTEAFFGQGTRLTVV.

The J gene is TRBJ2-1, the V gene TRBV27, with a tentative D call TRBD2 (7 bases). The CDR3 extends over 16 amino acids. Trimming removed 5 bases from V and 3 bases from J, with 17 bases in between. Per germline, CDR1 MNHEY and CDR2 SMNVEV (reference sequence). CDR3 amino acids: CASSPWGGLLYNEQFF. Written as DNA, the CDR3 is TGTGCCAGCAGTCCTTGGGGGGGGCTACTCTACAATGAGCAGTTCTTC.

The chain recombines TRBV6-5 with TRBJ2-7; 8 nucleotides agree with TRBD1. Germline V gene lookup returns CDR1 MNHEY and CDR2 SVGAGI. The CDR3 sequence is 15 residues long. The J segment lost 2 bases and the V segment lost 0 bases, leaving 3 bases of the junction unmatched. CDR3 loop: CASSYSPDRAYEQYF. The DNA for the CDR3 is TGTGCCAGCAGTTACTCACCGGACAGGGCCTACGAGCAGTACTTC.

The rearrangement joins TRBV27 to TRBJ2-2, with 9 bases aligning to TRBD2. The CDR3 length is 13 residues. Germline lookup yields CDR1 MNHEY and CDR2 SMNVEV (reference sequence). Trimming took 8 bases from V and 7 from J; bases not matched to a gene: 5. The CDR3 loop is CASGLAPNGELFF. The CDR3 DNA is TGTGCCAGCGGACTAGCGCCGAACGGGGAGCTGTTTTTT.